This T cell receptor (beta chain) was captured in a study of cytomegalovirus exposure and HLA in healthy donors. Study-level information: Unique TCR beta sequences numbering about 100 million came from around 180 million T cells in an earlier analysis.

Amplification used 60 Vbeta primers and 13 Jbeta primers. In the authors' methods: In a later analysis, of approximately 81 million unique beta chains, some 10 million appeared in at least two donors. Here immunoSEQ multiplex PCR was the method, and the copy in TCRdb shows in-frame clones only, minus some. For V, J and clone size, that table is used; D and trimming come from the DNA. The sample contains tens of thousands of clones, roughly 76% of which appear only once. Note on this clone: Its antigen is not identified. The germline gene is not matched at one end of the junction; a read error may be the cause.

Findings and limits, study-wide: Most CMV-associated TCR beta chains were later found to appear HLA-restricted.

The length of the CDR3 is 16 residues. Germline CDR1 is SGHRS and CDR2 is YFSETQ. V usage is TRBV5-1 and J usage is TRBJ2-6, with D perhaps matching TRBD1 (5 bases). The sequencing sample was made of PBMCs. This clonotype originated in a male donor in good health and CMV-seronegative. Here the CDR3 reads CASSLEVGSGANGLTF. CDR3 DNA sequence: TGCGCCAGCAGCTTGGAGGTCGGGTCTGGGGCCAACGGCCTGACTTTC.